This TCR beta chain was documented in a study of blood T cell repertoires in COVID-19. Study context: Researchers got acute and convalescent COVID-19 samples from the United States, Italy and Spain.

The CDR3 is made up of 18 amino acids. Germline trimming cut 3 bases from V and 1 base from J; bases unmatched to any gene: 10. Germline values: CDR1 SGHRS, CDR2 YFSETQ. Researchers sorted participants into cohorts using their self-reported clinical history. All exposed participants met a person with COVID-19 within 2 weeks before entering the study. How the authors handled the data: Reference gene primer amplification gave nucleated cell count estimates. The table came from immunoSEQ multiplex PCR; TCRdb's copy has only in-frame clones and leaves some out. The V and J calls and clone size are taken from that table; D and trimming were inferred from the DNA. The repertoire includes about 280,000 clones, approximately 82% of them detected once, and 5% sits in the top ten.

This TCR was recovered from a man aged 35-49 years who had been exposed to COVID-19. The sequenced sample was PBMCs or T cells enriched from blood (not recorded which). V is TRBV5-1 and J is TRBJ2-5; 12 bases align to TRBD2. The CDR3 DNA follows: TGCGCCAGCAGCTACAGGTTCGGACTAGCGGGGCTCCAAGAGACCCAGTACTTC. As protein: CASSYRFGLAGLQETQYF.